The T cell receptor beta chain described here comes from a study of CD8 T cells in Susac syndrome. The CDR3 is 13 residues long. V was pared by 4 bases and J by 0 bases, with 5 bases between. Germline CDR1 reads MNHNS; CDR2 reads SASEGT. The T cells that were sequenced for TCR beta were CD8+ and CD4+ cells from blood. The multiple sclerosis control group consisted of treatment-naive patients whose relapsing-remitting disease, which was either stable or active, fulfilled revised McDonald criteria. TEMRA cells were FACS-enriched, and CD8+ and CD4+ T cells were isolated negatively. When the RNA was reverse transcribed, random hexamers were used with an input of roughly 0.45 to 1 ug. Amplification of TCR beta CDR3 used immunoSEQ multiplex PCR across 54 Vbeta and 13 Jbeta. TCRdb reprocessed the immunoSEQ multiplex PCR reads via MiXCR and lists one record per CDR3 protein. The sample contains about 250,000 distinct CDR3 sequences, about 93% of which appear only once.

This chain connects TRBV6-1 to TRBJ2-3, with unresolved D. This clonotype originated in a human donor with multiple sclerosis. The sample taken for sequencing was CD4+ T cells from PBMCs. The CDR3 here is CASSGISTDTQYF. In DNA form, the CDR3 reads TGTGCCAGCAGTGGGATCAGCACAGATACGCAGTATTTT.